A selection of T cell receptor beta chains follows, all from one sample in a study of CD8 T cells in Susac syndrome. TCRdb itself ran the immunoSEQ multiplex PCR reads through MiXCR, one entry per CDR3 protein. The sample lists some 200,000 distinct CDR3 sequences; over 90% were seen once. Sequenced: CD4+ T cells from PBMCs. Receptors originate from a human donor with multiple sclerosis. The CDR3 runs from the conserved cysteine through the conserved F or W. Fields, in order: clone size, J gene, CDR3 length, V gene, D gene, CDR3 DNA, CDR3 protein. D genes are given only for firm matches. Only part of the rows carry a size: once, few, many, or a class if the clone is expanded.

>NA|TRBJ1-4|12|TRBV27|NA
TGTGCCAGCAGTCCACTTAATGAAAAACTGTTTTTT
CASSPLNEKLFF
>NA|TRBJ1-1|15|TRBV27|NA
TGTGCCAGCAGTTTAGGGAGGGGTTTGGGCACTGAAGCTTTCTTT
CASSLGRGLGTEAFF
>few|TRBJ2-7|11|TRBV12-3/TRBV12-4|NA
TGTGCCAGCAGTTTTTTCTACGAGCAGTACTTC
CASSFFYEQYF
>NA|TRBJ2-1|16|TRBV3-1|NA
TGTGCCAGCAGCCAAGACGGAGGTTCCTCCTACAATGAGCAGTTCTTC
CASSQDGGSSYNEQFF
>NA|TRBJ1-1|13|TRBV25-1|NA
TGTGCCAGCAGTGAATGGAGGGGTACTGAAGCTTTCTTT
CASSEWRGTEAFF
>NA|TRBJ2-1|12|TRBV19|NA
TGTGCCAGTAGTATGACCCTGGATGAGCAGTTCTTC
CASSMTLDEQFF
>NA|TRBJ2-7|14|TRBV7-8|TRBD2
TGTGCCAGCAGCACAGTGGCGGGGGTCTACGAGCAGTACTTC
CASSTVAGVYEQYF
>NA|TRBJ1-3|13|TRBV29-1|NA
TGCAGCGTTCCCGCGGGCTCTGGAAACACCATATATTTT
CSVPAGSGNTIYF
>NA|TRBJ1-2|17|TRBV5-4|NA
TGTGCCAGCAGCTTGAATTCCGAAGCAGAGGGGCGGGATGGCTACACCTTC
CASSLNSEAEGRDGYTF
>NA|TRBJ2-5|15|TRBV11-2|NA
TGTGCCAGCAGCTCCCTTCTAGCGAACCAAGAGACCCAGTACTTC
CASSSLLANQETQYF
>NA|TRBJ2-1|14|TRBV30|NA
TGTGCCTGGAGTCTCCGGGGACTCTACAATGAGCAGTTCTTC
CAWSLRGLYNEQFF
>NA|TRBJ1-1|11|TRBV29-1|NA
TGCAGCGTTGGTTTAACCACTGAAGCTTTCTTT
CSVGLTTEAFF
>NA|TRBJ2-7|14|TRBV20-1|NA
TGCAGTGCTAGCCCTGTGGGGACCCCCTACGAGCAGTACTTC
CSASPVGTPYEQYF
>NA|TRBJ2-1|12|TRBV9|NA
TGTGCCAGCAGCCTTCAGGGTGATGAGCAGTTCTTC
CASSLQGDEQFF
>NA|TRBJ2-5|11|TRBV7-9|NA
TGTGCCAGCAGCTATCATTCGACCCAGTACTTC
CASSYHSTQYF
>NA|TRBJ2-7|13|TRBV24-1|TRBD1
TGTGCCACCAGTGATGAAGGACAGGCGAAGCAGTACTTC
CATSDEGQAKQYF
>NA|TRBJ1-1|13|TRBV9|NA
TGTGCCAGCAGCTTTCGGACAGACACTGAAGCTTTCTTT
CASSFRTDTEAFF
>NA|TRBJ1-2|12|TRBV6-5|NA
TGTGCCACCCGGAGGAGAAGCCATGGCTACACCTTC
CATRRRSHGYTF
>NA|TRBJ1-2|12|TRBV29-1|NA
TGCGGCTTACTAGCAGGAGATTATGGCTACACCTTC
CGLLAGDYGYTF
>NA|TRBJ2-1|12|TRBV24-1|TRBD2
TGTGCCACCAGTCAGCGGGAGAATGAGCAGTTCTTC
CATSQRENEQFF
>NA|TRBJ1-2|15|TRBV29-1|NA
TGCAGCGCCAGAAGTAAAGTCGGCAGCAACTATGGCTACACCTTC
CSARSKVGSNYGYTF
>NA|TRBJ2-1|13|TRBV4-2|NA
TGTGCCAGCAGCCAAGAAGTGGATCAGGAGCAGTTCTTC
CASSQEVDQEQFF